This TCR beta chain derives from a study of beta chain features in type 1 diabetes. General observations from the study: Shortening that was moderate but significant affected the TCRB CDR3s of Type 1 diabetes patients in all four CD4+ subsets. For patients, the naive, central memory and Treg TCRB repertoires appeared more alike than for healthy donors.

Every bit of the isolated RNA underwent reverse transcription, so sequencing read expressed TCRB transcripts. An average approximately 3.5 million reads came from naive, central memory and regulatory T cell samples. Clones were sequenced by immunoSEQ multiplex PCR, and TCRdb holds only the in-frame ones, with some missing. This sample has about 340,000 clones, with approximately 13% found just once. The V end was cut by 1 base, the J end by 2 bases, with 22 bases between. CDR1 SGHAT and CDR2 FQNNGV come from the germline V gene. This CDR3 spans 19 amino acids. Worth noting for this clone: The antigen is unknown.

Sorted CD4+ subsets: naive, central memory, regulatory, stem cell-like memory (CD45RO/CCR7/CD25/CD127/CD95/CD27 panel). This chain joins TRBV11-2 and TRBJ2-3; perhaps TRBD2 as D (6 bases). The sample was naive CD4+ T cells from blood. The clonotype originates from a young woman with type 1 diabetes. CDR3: CASSLVPAGLSMYTDTQYF. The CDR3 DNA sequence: TGTGCCAGCAGCTTAGTTCCAGCGGGCCTTTCCATGTACACAGATACGCAGTATTTT.